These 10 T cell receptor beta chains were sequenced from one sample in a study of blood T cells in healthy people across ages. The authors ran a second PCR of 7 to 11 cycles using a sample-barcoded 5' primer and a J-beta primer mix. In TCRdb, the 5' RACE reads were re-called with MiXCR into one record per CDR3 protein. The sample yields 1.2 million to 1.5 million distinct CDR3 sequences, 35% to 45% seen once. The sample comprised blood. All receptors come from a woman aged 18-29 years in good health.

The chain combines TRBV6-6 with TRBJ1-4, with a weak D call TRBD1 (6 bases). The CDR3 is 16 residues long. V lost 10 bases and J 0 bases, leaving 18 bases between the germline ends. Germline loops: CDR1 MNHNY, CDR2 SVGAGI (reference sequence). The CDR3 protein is CAIAGGPLATNEKLFF. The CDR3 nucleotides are TGTGCCATCGCCGGGGGGCCACTTGCAACTAATGAAAAACTGTTTTTT.

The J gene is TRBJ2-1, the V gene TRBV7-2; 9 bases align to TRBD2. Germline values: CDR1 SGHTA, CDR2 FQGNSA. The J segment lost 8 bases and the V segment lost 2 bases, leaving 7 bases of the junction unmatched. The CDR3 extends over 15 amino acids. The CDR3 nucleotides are TGTGCCAGCAGCTTATATCCAGCGGGAGGAGATGAGCAGTTCTTC. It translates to CASSLYPAGGDEQFF.

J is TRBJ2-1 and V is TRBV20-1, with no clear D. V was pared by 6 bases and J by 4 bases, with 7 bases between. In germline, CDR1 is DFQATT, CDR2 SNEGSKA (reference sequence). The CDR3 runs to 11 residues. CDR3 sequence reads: CSAPRYNEQFF. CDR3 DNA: TGCAGTGCCCCCCGATACAATGAGCAGTTCTTC.

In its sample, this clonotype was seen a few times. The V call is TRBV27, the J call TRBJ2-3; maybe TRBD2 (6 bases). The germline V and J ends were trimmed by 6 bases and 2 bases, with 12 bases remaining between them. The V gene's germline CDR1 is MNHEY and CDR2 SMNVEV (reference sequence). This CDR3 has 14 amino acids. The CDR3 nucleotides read TGTGCCAGCAGACTAGGACTATTCACAGATACGCAGTATTTT. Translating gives CASRLGLFTDTQYF.

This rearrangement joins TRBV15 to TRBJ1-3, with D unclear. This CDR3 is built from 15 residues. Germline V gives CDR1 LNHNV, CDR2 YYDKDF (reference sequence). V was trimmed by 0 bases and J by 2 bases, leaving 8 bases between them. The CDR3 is CATSRDIVPGNTIYF. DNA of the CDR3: TGTGCCACCAGCAGAGATATAGTCCCTGGAAACACCATATATTTT.

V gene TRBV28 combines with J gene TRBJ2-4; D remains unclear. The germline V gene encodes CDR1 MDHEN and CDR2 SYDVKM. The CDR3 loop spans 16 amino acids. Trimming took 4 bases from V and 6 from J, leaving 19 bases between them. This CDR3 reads CASSSPIPRHGNIQYF. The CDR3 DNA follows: TGTGCCAGCAGTTCCCCCATCCCCAGGCACGGAAACATTCAGTACTTC.

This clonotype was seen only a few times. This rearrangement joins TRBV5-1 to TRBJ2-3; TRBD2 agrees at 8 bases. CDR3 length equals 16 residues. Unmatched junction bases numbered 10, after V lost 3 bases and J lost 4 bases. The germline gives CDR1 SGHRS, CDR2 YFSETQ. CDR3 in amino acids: CASSWRSGSEADTQYF. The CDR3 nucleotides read TGCGCCAGCAGCTGGAGAAGCGGGAGCGAAGCAGATACGCAGTATTTT.

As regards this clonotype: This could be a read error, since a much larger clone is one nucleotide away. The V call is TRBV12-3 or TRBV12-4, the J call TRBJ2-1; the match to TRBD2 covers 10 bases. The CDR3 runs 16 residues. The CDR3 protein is CASSPPIAGGINERFF. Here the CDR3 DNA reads TGTGCCAGCAGTCCCCCTATAGCGGGAGGTATCAATGAGCGGTTCTTC.

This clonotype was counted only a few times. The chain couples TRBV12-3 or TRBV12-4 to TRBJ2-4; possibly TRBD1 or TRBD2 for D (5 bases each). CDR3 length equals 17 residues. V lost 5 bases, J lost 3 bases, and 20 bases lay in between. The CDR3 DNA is TGTGCCAGCAGTATTACCCCGGGACCAAAAGGCAAAAACATTCAGTACTTC. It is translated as CASSITPGPKGKNIQYF.

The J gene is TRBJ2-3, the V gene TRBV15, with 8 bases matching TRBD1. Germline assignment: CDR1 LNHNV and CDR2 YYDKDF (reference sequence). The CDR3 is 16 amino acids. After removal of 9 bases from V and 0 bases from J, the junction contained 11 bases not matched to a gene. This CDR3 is CATTADRASSTDTQYF. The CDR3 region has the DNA TGTGCCACTACCGCGGACAGGGCATCTAGCACAGATACGCAGTATTTT. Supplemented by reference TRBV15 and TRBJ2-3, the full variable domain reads DAMVIQNPRYQVTQFGKPVTLSCSQTLNHNVMYWYQQKSSQAPKLLFHYYDKDFNNEADTPDNFQSRRPNTSFCFLDIRSPGLGDTAMYLCATTADRASSTDTQYFGPGTRLTVL.